The 30 T cell receptor beta chains below all came from one sample that was sequenced in a study of graft-versus-host responses after intestinal transplantation (dated by TCRdb to the early 2020s). The method was the immunoSEQ multiplex PCR assay. TCRdb stores this immuneACCESS table with in-frame sequences only. Part of the clones is absent; in the studies checked, under half of the shortfall reflects unresolved V genes, and no reason is known for the rest. Present in this sample are just over 40,000 clones, about 90% of which were seen just once. Of the sample, about 2.1% falls within the top ten clones. Sequences were derived from PBMCs, sampled 300 to 320 days after intestinal transplant. The origin of the receptors is a human patient who received an intestinal transplant, so some T cells may come from the graft donor.

The chain couples TRBV2 to TRBJ2-5; TRBD1 aligns across 9 bases. Judging by the DNA end, TRBJ2-7 fits better; the J call may be wrong. The germline CDR1 and CDR2 sequences are SNHLY and FYNNEI. The CDR3 runs to 14 residues. The CDR3 nucleotides are TGTGCCAGCTCCGGGACAGGGTCCTCCTACGAGCAGTACTTC. Protein: CASSGTGSSYEQYF.

The genes are TRBV15 and TRBJ2-2; 14 nucleotides agree with TRBD2. V trimming: 5 bases; J trimming: 2 bases; junction bases outside the gene matches: 10. The germline V gene encodes CDR1 LNHNV and CDR2 YYDKDF (reference sequence). This CDR3 region has 19 residues. The CDR3 nucleotides are TGTGCCACCAGCGGGTTCCCGGGACTAGCGGGAGTAAACACCGGGGAGCTGTTTTTT. It translates to CATSGFPGLAGVNTGELFF.

The genes are TRBV19 and TRBJ1-2, with TRBD1 matching over 9 bases. The ends lost 3 bases at V and 8 bases at J; junction bases unmatched: 10. CDR1 LNHDA and CDR2 SQIVND come from the germline V gene (reference sequence). This CDR3 comprises 15 residues. The CDR3 is CASSIAIRDRDGYTF. The CDR3 DNA reads as TGTGCCAGTAGTATTGCCATACGGGACAGGGACGGCTACACCTTC.

The J gene is TRBJ2-3, the V gene TRBV13; possibly TRBD1 for D (6 bases). The CDR3 is 15 residues long. CDR1 is PRHDT, CDR2 FYEKMQ, per germline (reference sequence). Trimming took 0 bases from V and 5 from J, leaving 12 bases between them. The CDR3: CASSLGDSPGDTQYF. In DNA form, the CDR3 reads TGTGCCAGCAGCTTAGGGGACAGTCCAGGAGATACGCAGTATTTT.

This clone was detected once. The chain couples TRBV28 to TRBJ2-5, with a weak D call TRBD2 (6 bases). The V gene's germline CDR1 is MDHEN and CDR2 SYDVKM. The CDR3 contains 16 residues. Trimming shortened V by 6 bases and J by 3 bases, and 20 bases separated the two germline ends. In DNA, the CDR3 is TGTGCCAGCAGGTTGAGGGGACGGGGAGGAAAAGAGACCCAGTACTTC. This codes for CASRLRGRGGKETQYF.

The rearrangement uses TRBV5-1 and TRBJ2-1; 8 nucleotides match TRBD2. This CDR3 region has 13 residues. Unmatched junction bases numbered 1, after V lost 0 bases and J lost 8 bases. Germline V gene sequence: CDR1 SGHRS, CDR2 YFSETQ. The CDR3 region is CASSLEREYEQFF. Here the CDR3 DNA reads TGCGCCAGCAGCTTGGAGCGGGAGTATGAGCAGTTCTTC. The full variable domain, rest sourced from reference TRBV5-1 and TRBJ2-1, is KAGVTQTPRYLIKTRGQQVTLSCSPISGHRSVSWYQQTPGQGLQFLFEYFSETQRNKGNFPGRFSGRQFSNSRSEMNVSTLELGDSALYLCASSLEREYEQFFGPGTRLTVL.

The chain recombines TRBV27 with TRBJ2-3; D ambiguous. The CDR3 loop spans 15 amino acids. Germline assignment: CDR1 MNHEY and CDR2 SMNVEV (reference sequence). V lost 2 bases, J lost 2 bases, and 11 bases lay in between. The CDR3 loop reads CASSLKAYSTDTQYF. CDR3 nucleotide sequence: TGTGCCAGCAGTTTAAAGGCTTATTCCACAGATACGCAGTATTTT.

This chain connects TRBV6-5 to TRBJ1-5, with D perhaps matching TRBD1 (6 bases). Per germline, CDR1 MNHEY and CDR2 SVGAGI. This CDR3 has 14 amino acids. V gave up 4 bases and J gave up 3 bases, with 10 bases separating them. The CDR3 is CASSSQGYNQPQHF. As DNA, the CDR3 is TGTGCCAGCAGTTCACAGGGTTACAATCAGCCCCAGCATTTT.

The CDR3 DNA reads TGCGCCAGCAGCTTGGGACTAGCGGGGCCAGAATGCGCTTACAATGAGCAGTTCTTC. Its translation is CASSLGLAGPECAYNEQFF. The chain joins TRBV5-1 to TRBJ2-1; 11 bases are a match to TRBD2. Germline V lookup: CDR1 SGHRS, CDR2 YFSETQ. Germline trimming cut 0 bases from V and 4 bases from J; bases unmatched to any gene: 12. The CDR3 sequence is 19 residues long.

This clone was counted once. V usage is TRBV11-3 and J usage is TRBJ1-2; D is uncertain. Germline-derived CDR1 and CDR2 are SGHNT and YENEEA. This CDR3 contains 13 residues. Trimming removed 3 bases at V and 6 bases at J, with 11 bases between. CDR3 in DNA: TGTGCCAGCAGCTTCGGTATTAGGGATGGCTACACCTTC. Its translation is CASSFGIRDGYTF. Variable domain in full (rest from reference TRBV11-3 and TRBJ1-2): EAGVVQSPRYKIIEKKQPVAFWCNPISGHNTLYWYLQNLGQGPELLIRYENEEAVDDSQLPKDRFSAERLKGVDSTLKIQPAELGDSAVYLCASSFGIRDGYTFGSGTRLTVV.

The chain joins TRBV28 to TRBJ1-1; tentatively, D is TRBD1 (6 bases). The CDR3 sequence is 16 residues long. V shed 4 bases and J shed 6 bases, with 21 bases lying between them. Per germline, CDR1 MDHEN and CDR2 SYDVKM. The CDR3 here is CASSSQQGTVPAEAFF. Here the CDR3 DNA reads TGTGCCAGCAGTTCTCAACAGGGCACGGTACCCGCTGAAGCTTTCTTT.

The rearrangement uses TRBV6-1 and TRBJ1-4; TRBD1 is a possible D gene (6 bases). The CDR3 sequence is 15 residues long. From germline, CDR1 is MNHNS and CDR2 SASEGT. V was clipped by 6 bases and J by 8 bases, with 19 bases between them. CDR3 loop: CASRRHRELKEKLFF. In DNA form, the CDR3 reads TGTGCCAGCAGGAGACACAGGGAATTAAAGGAAAAACTGTTTTTT.

The gene calls are TRBV5-5 and TRBJ2-4; possible D gene TRBD1, 6 bases. The length of the CDR3 is 14 residues. CDR1 SGHKS and CDR2 YYEKEE come from the germline V gene (reference sequence). Trimming left V 2 bases short and J 7 bases short, with 13 bases between. The CDR3: CASSLWTDRNIQYF. The CDR3 region has the DNA TGTGCCAGCAGCTTATGGACCGACAGGAACATTCAGTACTTC.

V is TRBV9 and J is TRBJ2-2; perhaps TRBD2 as D (6 bases). Per the germline V gene, CDR1 is SGDLS and CDR2 is YYNGEE. The CDR3 runs 16 residues. Deletions cut 2 bases from V and 3 bases from J, with 14 bases between. In DNA, the CDR3 is TGTGCCAGCAGCGTCCTCCCCGGGAGCGACACCGGGGAGCTGTTTTTT. Translated, it gives CASSVLPGSDTGELFF.

The count of this clone is one. V is TRBV11-2 and J is TRBJ2-5, with D perhaps TRBD2 (7 bases). Trimming took off 1 base at V and 2 bases at J, with 20 bases between the two ends. Germline lookup yields CDR1 SGHAT and CDR2 FQNNGV. The CDR3 is made up of 18 amino acids. The CDR3 DNA follows: TGTGCCAGCAGCTTAGTGGCGGGAGTGGGGCAGGGGCAAGAGACCCAGTACTTC. As protein: CASSLVAGVGQGQETQYF.

This clone turned up a few times. The chain employs TRBV19 and TRBJ2-4; perhaps TRBD1 as D (6 bases). V lost 10 bases and J 0 bases, leaving 19 bases between the germline ends. Germline CDR1 is LNHDA and CDR2 is SQIVND (reference sequence). The CDR3 has 16 residues. CDR3 in DNA: TGTGCCACCACAGGGTCGGACACTCTAGCCAAAAACATTCAGTACTTC. The encoded protein is CATTGSDTLAKNIQYF.

The chain links TRBV6-1 to TRBJ2-1; 11 bases agree with TRBD1. Germline V CDR1 and CDR2: MNHNS, SASEGT. The CDR3 length is 15 residues. V gave up 6 bases and J gave up 2 bases; unmatched junction bases: 3. The CDR3 nucleotides are TGTGCCAGCAGAAGGGACAGGGGGACCTACAATGAGCAGTTCTTC. Translation: CASRRDRGTYNEQFF.

V and J are TRBV4-2 and TRBJ2-7; TRBD2 matches at 11 bases. The J segment lost 3 bases and the V segment lost 4 bases, leaving 5 bases of the junction unmatched. The CDR3 runs to 15 residues. Germline assignment: CDR1 LGHNA and CDR2 YNFKEQ. The DNA for the CDR3 is TGTGCCAGCAGCCCTTCGGGACTAGCGGTCTACGAGCAGTACTTC. Amino acids: CASSPSGLAVYEQYF.

The chain joins TRBV30 to TRBJ2-5; 9 bases are a match to TRBD2. Unmatched junction bases numbered 20, after V lost 4 bases and J lost 2 bases. The CDR3 contains 19 residues. Germline V CDR1 and CDR2: GTSNPN, SVGIG (reference sequence). CDR3 nucleotide sequence: TGTGCCTGGAATGAGCGGGGGGCACCTTGTTCCTTAGAACAAGAGACCCAGTACTTC. Its protein product is CAWNERGAPCSLEQETQYF.

The chain couples TRBV14 to TRBJ1-4; tentative D call: TRBD1 (5 bases). The V end lost 4 bases, the J end lost 0 bases, and 9 bases lay between the germline ends. The CDR3 length is 15 residues. Germline V gives CDR1 SGHDN, CDR2 FVKESK. CDR3 DNA sequence: TGTGCCAGCAGCCGATTGGGGGCAACTAATGAAAAACTGTTTTTT. This codes for CASSRLGATNEKLFF.

The genes are TRBV6-5 and TRBJ1-2, with D possibly being TRBD1 (6 bases). The V end lost 0 bases, the J end lost 6 bases, and 8 bases lay between the germline ends. The CDR3 is 13 amino acids. In germline, CDR1 is MNHEY, CDR2 SVGAGI. CDR3 nucleotides: TGTGCCAGCAGTTACTCAACAGGGAATGGCTACACCTTC. It yields the protein CASSYSTGNGYTF.

In this sample, this clone turned up once. The V and J genes are TRBV6-5 and TRBJ2-7, with 7 bases lining up with TRBD1. The germline CDR1 and CDR2 sequences are MNHEY and SVGAGI. This CDR3 has 13 residues. The junction had 3 bases not matched to a gene; V was cut back by 6 bases and J by 1 base. For the CDR3, the DNA is TGTGCCAGCAGCGTGACAGGGTCCTACGAGCAGTACTTC. This translates into CASSVTGSYEQYF.

The chain links TRBV29-1 to TRBJ1-4; a weak D match, TRBD1 (5 bases). This CDR3 has 13 amino acids. V was clipped by 4 bases and J by 7 bases, with 13 bases between them. Germline CDR1 is SQVTM and CDR2 is ANQGSEA. CDR3 amino acids: CSVGVSGLEKLFF. Here the CDR3 DNA reads TGCAGCGTTGGGGTTTCAGGGCTTGAAAAACTGTTTTTT.

The chain carries TRBV7-3 and TRBJ2-7; D possibly corresponds to TRBD1 (6 bases). The germline gives CDR1 SGHTA, CDR2 FQGTGA. The CDR3 runs to 14 residues. Trimming left V 3 bases short and J 7 bases short, with 16 bases between. The CDR3 DNA sequence: TGTGCCAGCAGCTTGGGACACCTTCGTGGGGAGCAGTACTTC. Protein: CASSLGHLRGEQYF.

The chain couples TRBV28 to TRBJ1-5; D is unresolved. CDR1 MDHEN and CDR2 SYDVKM come from the germline V gene. This CDR3 has 12 residues. The V end was cut by 9 bases, the J end by 4 bases, with 10 bases between. The CDR3 sequence: CARAPGNQPQHF. In DNA, the CDR3 is TGTGCCAGAGCCCCGGGTAATCAGCCCCAGCATTTT.

The chain couples TRBV5-5 to TRBJ2-7; 12 bases match TRBD2. V was pared by 0 bases and J by 2 bases, with 6 bases of the junction left unmatched. Germline loops: CDR1 SGHKS, CDR2 YYEKEE (reference sequence). The CDR3 totals 17 residues. DNA for the CDR3: TGTGCCAGCAGCTTGGCCTTACTAGCGGGAGGTCCCTACGAGCAGTACTTC. It translates to CASSLALLAGGPYEQYF.

The genes are TRBV9 and TRBJ2-1; the match to TRBD1 covers 9 bases. The CDR3 covers 16 residues. V lost 3 bases to trimming and J lost 4 bases; unmatched junction nucleotides: 8. The V gene's germline CDR1 is SGDLS and CDR2 YYNGEE. CDR3 sequence: CASSATGTGLYNEQFF. CDR3 bases: TGTGCCAGCAGCGCTACCGGGACAGGGCTTTACAATGAGCAGTTCTTC.

The CDR3 sequence is CASSPGTGDTGELFF. The CDR3 coding sequence is TGTGCCAGCAGCCCCGGGACAGGGGACACCGGGGAGCTGTTTTTT. The genes are TRBV7-9 and TRBJ2-2; 10 bases agree with TRBD1. V trimming: 5 bases; J trimming: 3 bases; junction bases outside the gene matches: 3. Germline-derived CDR1 and CDR2 are SEHNR and FQNEAQ (reference sequence). There are 15 residues in the CDR3.

This clone was seen a single time. The chain combines TRBV2 with TRBJ1-1; D is unresolved. Trimming left V 8 bases short and J 6 bases short, with 4 bases between. CDR1 SNHLY and CDR2 FYNNEI come from the germline V gene. The CDR3 length is 9 residues. The CDR3: CASDAEAFF. In nucleotides, the CDR3 is TGTGCCAGCGACGCTGAAGCTTTCTTT.

This rearrangement joins TRBV7-3 to TRBJ1-2; D is perhaps TRBD1 (6 bases). There are 14 residues in the CDR3. The germline V gene has CDR1 SGHTA and CDR2 FQGTGA. V gave up 1 base and J gave up 4 bases, with 10 bases separating them. CDR3 sequence: CASSLRGQLYGYTF. DNA for the CDR3: TGTGCCAGCAGCTTAAGGGGGCAGCTCTATGGCTACACCTTC.